The 19 T cell receptor beta chains listed next were all sequenced from one sample in a study of CD8+ T cells in alopecia areata. After isolation, RNA underwent reverse transcription to generate cDNA as the sequencing template. Using immunoSEQ multiplex PCR, the repertoire was profiled, and TCRdb retains in-frame clones only, with some absent. The sample records more than 110,000 clones, about three fifths being singletons. The sequences come from CD4+ T cells sorted from blood, collected at week 0. Receptors were obtained from a human donor with alopecia areata.

Points on this clone: Other DNA sequences from this sample encode an identical CDR3 as well. The chain combines TRBV30 with TRBJ2-7; D is perhaps TRBD2 (5 bases). Germline V lookup: CDR1 GTSNPN, CDR2 SVGIG (reference sequence). V was cut by 0 bases and J by 2 bases, with 11 bases left in between. The CDR3 has 14 amino acids. CDR3 amino acids: CAWSVGGSTYEQYF. In nucleotides, the CDR3 is TGTGCCTGGAGTGTAGGAGGATCAACCTACGAGCAGTACTTC.

The gene calls are TRBV2 and TRBJ1-1; D is uncertain. Trimming stripped 6 bases from V and 4 bases from J, with 12 bases between. Per the germline V gene, CDR1 is SNHLY and CDR2 is FYNNEI. The CDR3 has 13 residues. DNA for the CDR3: TGTGCCAGCAGGGGATCATCTTTCACTGAAGCTTTCTTT. Encoded protein: CASRGSSFTEAFF.

The rearrangement uses TRBV4-3 and TRBJ2-4; no clear D. V was trimmed by 0 bases and J by 10 bases, leaving 10 bases between them. Germline CDR1 is LGHNA and CDR2 is YSLEER. The CDR3 is 13 amino acids. The CDR3 region has the DNA TGCGCCAGCAGCCAAGATCTTCCGACGATTCAGTACTTC. It codes for CASSQDLPTIQYF.

The CDR3 region has the DNA TGCGCCAGCAGCCAAGAGAGGGCAGGGGATACGCAGTATTTT. Its translation is CASSQERAGDTQYF. This chain joins TRBV4-1 and TRBJ2-3; D may match TRBD1 or TRBD2 (5 bases each). This CDR3 contains 14 residues. Germline V gene data show CDR1 as MGHRA and CDR2 as YSYEKL. The V and J ends lost 0 bases and 6 bases respectively, with 10 bases between them.

The chain couples TRBV5-1 to TRBJ1-2, with 8 bases matching TRBD1. The ends lost 4 bases at V and 8 bases at J; junction bases unmatched: 4. This CDR3 has 12 residues. Germline-derived CDR1 and CDR2 are SGHRS and YFSETQ. The CDR3 DNA reads as TGCGCCAGCAGCACCGGACAGGGCGGCTACACCTTC. It specifies CASSTGQGGYTF.

This clone was counted between two and nine times. This sequence joins TRBV5-6 and TRBJ2-7, with 8 nucleotides matching TRBD2. Germline V gene sequence: CDR1 SGHDT, CDR2 YYEEEE. CDR3 size: 15 residues. V gave up 3 bases and J gave up 7 bases; unmatched junction bases: 12. The CDR3 loop is CASSSLAGFKGEQYF. The CDR3 DNA reads as TGTGCCAGCAGCTCCTTAGCGGGGTTCAAAGGGGAGCAGTACTTC.

The genes are TRBV7-2 and TRBJ1-1, with D tentatively TRBD1 (6 bases). Germline V gene lookup returns CDR1 SGHTA and CDR2 FQGNSA. V lost 5 bases and J 0 bases, leaving 25 bases between the germline ends. There are 19 residues in the CDR3. CDR3 bases: TGTGCCAGCAGCCCTCGGTCCTTCATGGGGGCGGGGATGAACACTGAAGCTTTCTTT. It codes for CASSPRSFMGAGMNTEAFF.

The chain links TRBV5-1 to TRBJ1-2, with no clear D. Trimming took 1 base from V and 8 from J, leaving 15 bases between them. The CDR3 is 14 amino acids. CDR1 is SGHRS and CDR2 is YFSETQ in the germline V gene. For the CDR3, the DNA is TGCGCCAGCAGCTTGTCGGCGTACTCAGCCGGCTACACCTTC. Encoded protein: CASSLSAYSAGYTF.

CDR3 sequence reads: CASSQTGSWYGYTF. The CDR3 nucleotides are TGTGCCAGCAGCCAAACAGGGTCTTGGTATGGCTACACCTTC. The chain recombines TRBV7-2 with TRBJ1-2; possible D gene TRBD1, 6 bases. Trimming stripped 5 bases from V and 5 bases from J, with 15 bases between. The length of the CDR3 is 14 residues. Per the germline V gene, CDR1 is SGHTA and CDR2 is FQGNSA.

The chain combines TRBV20-1 with TRBJ2-7; D unclear. CDR3 length: 11 amino acids. Trimming cost V 4 bases and J 3 bases, with 7 bases left between them. Germline V gene lookup returns CDR1 DFQATT and CDR2 SNEGSKA (reference sequence). The CDR3 DNA follows: TGCAGTGCTACAGAGAACTACGAGCAGTACTTC. The encoded protein is CSATENYEQYF.

The chain joins TRBV29-1 to TRBJ1-1, with TRBD1 matching over 11 bases. The CDR3 spans 13 residues. CDR1 SQVTM and CDR2 ANQGSEA come from the germline V gene. With 8 bases clipped from V and 5 bases from J, the junction kept 7 bases outside the gene matches. The CDR3 region is CSSTGQGATEAFF. The CDR3 DNA reads TGCAGCTCGACCGGACAGGGGGCGACTGAAGCTTTCTTT.

The chain is built from TRBV10-3 and TRBJ2-2; 15 nucleotides agree with TRBD2. J lost 0 bases, V lost 2 bases, and 1 base had no gene match. The CDR3 is made up of 18 amino acids. Germline CDR1 ENHRY, CDR2 SYGVKD. The CDR3 coding sequence is TGTGCCATCAGTGAGGGACTAGCGGGGGGGCCGAACACCGGGGAGCTGTTTTTT. The encoded protein is CAISEGLAGGPNTGELFF.

The sample holds a few counts of this clone. The chain couples TRBV7-2 to TRBJ1-1; D is ambiguous. The V end lost 0 bases, the J end lost 0 bases, and 5 bases lay between the germline ends. The V gene's germline CDR1 is SGHTA and CDR2 FQGNSA. The CDR3 sequence is 14 residues long. CDR3 protein: CASSLASVNTEAFF. The DNA for the CDR3 is TGTGCCAGCAGCTTAGCGTCCGTGAACACTGAAGCTTTCTTT.

The chain couples TRBV29-1 to TRBJ1-1; unclear D gene. Germline-derived CDR1 and CDR2 are SQVTM and ANQGSEA. V lost 6 bases and J 1 base, leaving 12 bases between the germline ends. The CDR3 totals 13 residues. CDR3 amino acids: CSVAPDGNTEAFF. CDR3 DNA: TGCAGCGTAGCACCAGACGGGAACACTGAAGCTTTCTTT.

The V and J genes are TRBV11-2 and TRBJ2-1, with a tentative D call TRBD1 (6 bases). From germline, CDR1 is SGHAT and CDR2 FQNNGV. This CDR3 has 14 residues. With 2 bases removed from V and 8 bases from J, the gap between germline ends came to 13 bases. CDR3 DNA sequence: TGTGCCAGCAGCTTATTGGCCAGGGGCGATGAGCAGTTCTTC. This gives the protein CASSLLARGDEQFF. Filled out from reference TRBV11-2 and TRBJ2-1, the complete variable domain reads EAGVAQSPRYKIIEKRQSVAFWCNPISGHATLYWYQQILGQGPKLLIQFQNNGVVDDSQLPKDRFSAERLKGVDSTLKIQPAKLEDSAVYLCASSLLARGDEQFFGPGTRLTVL.

This chain links TRBV5-1 with TRBJ2-2, with TRBD1 matching over 7 bases. Germline CDR1 SGHRS, CDR2 YFSETQ. This CDR3 spans 17 amino acids. J gave up 2 bases and V 0 bases, and 7 bases lay outside the gene matches. CDR3 region: CASSLGAGTDNTGELFF. The DNA of the CDR3 is TGCGCCAGCAGCTTGGGAGCTGGGACAGACAACACCGGGGAGCTGTTTTTT.

This sequence joins TRBV27 and TRBJ2-7; D is unclear. V lost 7 bases to trimming and J lost 6 bases, with 16 bases between them. The CDR3 contains 13 residues. Germline CDR1 reads MNHEY; CDR2 reads SMNVEV (reference sequence). The CDR3 region is CASTPSHSREQYF. In DNA form, the CDR3 reads TGTGCCAGCACCCCCTCGCACAGCCGCGAGCAGTACTTC.

The chain combines TRBV29-1 with TRBJ1-2; maybe TRBD1 (6 bases). Per germline, CDR1 SQVTM and CDR2 ANQGSEA. The CDR3 sequence is 11 residues long. The V and J ends lost 3 bases and 6 bases respectively, with 8 bases between them. The DNA of the CDR3 is TGCAGCGTTGACAGGGGAAATGGCTACACCTTC. Translation: CSVDRGNGYTF.

V and J are TRBV27 and TRBJ2-3; no reliable D call. Looked up from germline, CDR1 is MNHEY and CDR2 is SMNVEV (reference sequence). The V end lost 6 bases, the J end lost 5 bases, and 9 bases lay between the germline ends. This CDR3 spans 12 amino acids. As DNA, the CDR3 is TGTGCCAGCAGCCCTGTGGGAGATACGCAGTATTTT. Translation: CASSPVGDTQYF.